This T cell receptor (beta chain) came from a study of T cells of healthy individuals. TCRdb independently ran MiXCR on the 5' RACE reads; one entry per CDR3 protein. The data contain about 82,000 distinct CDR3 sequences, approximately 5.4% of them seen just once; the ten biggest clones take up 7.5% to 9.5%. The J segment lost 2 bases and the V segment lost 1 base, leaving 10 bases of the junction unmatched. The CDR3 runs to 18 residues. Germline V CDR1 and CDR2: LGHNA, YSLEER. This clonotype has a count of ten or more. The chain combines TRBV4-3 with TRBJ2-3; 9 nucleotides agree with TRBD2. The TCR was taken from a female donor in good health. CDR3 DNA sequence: TGCGCCAGCAGCCAAGGACCCTCGACTAGCGGACTCACAGATACGCAGTATTTT. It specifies CASSQGPSTSGLTDTQYF.